Sequencing of this T cell receptor beta chain was carried out in a study of blood T cell repertoires in COVID-19. Study information: From the United States, Italy and Spain came samples of acute and convalescent COVID-19. Sources were T cells, B-cell-depleted T cells, or PBMCs; the material itself was cDNA or gDNA.

This table comes from immunoSEQ multiplex PCR, and its TCRdb copy is limited to in-frame clones, with some not included. The table has around 220,000 clones, around nine tenths seen once; the top ten hold around 1.8%. The CDR3 is 15 residues long. Germline V gives CDR1 SGHTA, CDR2 FQGNSA. Trimming cost V 3 bases and J 2 bases, with 14 bases left between them. This study enrolled people aged about 18 to 100 from about 26 US geographic areas. Participants were placed into cohorts based on the clinical history they reported. The source of this sequence is a young woman who had recovered from COVID-19. The specimen sequenced was PBMCs or T cells enriched from blood (not recorded which). V is TRBV7-2 and J is TRBJ2-7; D not resolved. CDR3 DNA sequence: TGTGCCAGCAGCTTCCTCCCCGCGCCAACCTACGAGCAGTACTTC. It translates to CASSFLPAPTYEQYF.